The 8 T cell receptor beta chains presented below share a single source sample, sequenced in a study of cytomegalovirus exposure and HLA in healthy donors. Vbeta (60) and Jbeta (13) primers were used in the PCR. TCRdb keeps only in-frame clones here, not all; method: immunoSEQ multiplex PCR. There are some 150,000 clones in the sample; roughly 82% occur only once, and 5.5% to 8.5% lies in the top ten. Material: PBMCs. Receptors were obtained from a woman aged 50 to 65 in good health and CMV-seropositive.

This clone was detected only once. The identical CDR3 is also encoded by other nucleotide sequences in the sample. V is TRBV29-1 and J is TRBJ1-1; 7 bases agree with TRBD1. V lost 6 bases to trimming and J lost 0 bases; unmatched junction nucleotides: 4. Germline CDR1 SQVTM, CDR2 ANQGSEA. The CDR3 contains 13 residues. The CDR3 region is CSVRTGMNTEAFF. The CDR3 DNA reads TGCAGCGTGCGGACAGGTATGAACACTGAAGCTTTCTTT.

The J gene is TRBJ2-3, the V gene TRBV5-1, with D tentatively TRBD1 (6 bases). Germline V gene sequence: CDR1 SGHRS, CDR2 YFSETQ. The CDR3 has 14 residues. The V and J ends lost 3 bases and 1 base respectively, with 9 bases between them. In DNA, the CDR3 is TGCGCCAGCAGCTCCAGACAGGGCACAGATACGCAGTATTTT. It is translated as CASSSRQGTDTQYF.

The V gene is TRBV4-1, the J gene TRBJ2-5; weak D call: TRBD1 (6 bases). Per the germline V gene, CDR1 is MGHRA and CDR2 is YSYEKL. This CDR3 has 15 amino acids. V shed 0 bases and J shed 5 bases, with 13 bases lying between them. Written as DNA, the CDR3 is TGCGCCAGCAGCCAAGATGGACCCGGACAGGAGACCCAGTACTTC. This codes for CASSQDGPGQETQYF.

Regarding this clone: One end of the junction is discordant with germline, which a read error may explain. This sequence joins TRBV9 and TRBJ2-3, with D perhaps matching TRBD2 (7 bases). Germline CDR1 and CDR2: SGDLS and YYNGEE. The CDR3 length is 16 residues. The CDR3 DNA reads TGTGCCAGCAGCGTAGGGGAGGGGGAAGGCACGGATACGCAGTATTTT. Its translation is CASSVGEGEGTDTQYF.

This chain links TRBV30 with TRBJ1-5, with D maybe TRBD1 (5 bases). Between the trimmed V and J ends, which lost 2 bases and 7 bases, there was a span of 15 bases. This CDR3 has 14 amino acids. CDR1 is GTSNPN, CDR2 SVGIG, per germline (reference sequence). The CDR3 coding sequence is TGTGCCTGGAGTAGCGGGGGAAGGGACCAGCCCCAGCATTTT. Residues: CAWSSGGRDQPQHF.

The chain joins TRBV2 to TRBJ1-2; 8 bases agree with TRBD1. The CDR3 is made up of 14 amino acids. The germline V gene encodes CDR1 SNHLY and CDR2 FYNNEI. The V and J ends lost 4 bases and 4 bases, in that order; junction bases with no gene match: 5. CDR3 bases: TGTGCCAGCAGTGCCGGACAGGGAACCTATGGCTACACCTTC. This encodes CASSAGQGTYGYTF.

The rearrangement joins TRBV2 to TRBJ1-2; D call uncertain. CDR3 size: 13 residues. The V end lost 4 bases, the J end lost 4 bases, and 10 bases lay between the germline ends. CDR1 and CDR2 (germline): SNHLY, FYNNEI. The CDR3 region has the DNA TGTGCCAGCAGTGTGAGCGAGGTCTATGGCTACACCTTC. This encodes CASSVSEVYGYTF.

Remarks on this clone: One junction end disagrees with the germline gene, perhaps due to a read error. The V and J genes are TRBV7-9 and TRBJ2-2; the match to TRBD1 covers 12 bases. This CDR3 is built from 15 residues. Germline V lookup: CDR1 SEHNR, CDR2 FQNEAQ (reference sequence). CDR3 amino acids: CSSSLGTGGSGELFF. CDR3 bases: TGTTCCAGCAGCTTAGGGACAGGGGGCTCCGGGGAGCTGTTTTTT.